This is a list of T cell receptor beta chains from one sample in a study of T cell repertoires in ileal Crohn's disease. Clones were sequenced by immunoSEQ multiplex PCR, and TCRdb holds only the in-frame ones, with some missing. The repertoire has more than 25,000 clones, roughly 77% of them found once; the top ten carry under 20%. What was sequenced was ileal tissue. These receptors originate from an adult with Crohn's disease. Each CDR3 is given with its conserved first and last residue. Fields, in order: D gene, clone size, J gene, V gene, CDR3 DNA, CDR3 protein. A D gene is named only where the DNA matches it firmly. Rows may omit the clone size; those that give it use once, few, many or a size class.

d_gene: TRBD1; abundance: -; j_gene: TRBJ1-1; v_gene: TRBV6-1; CDR3nt: TGTGCCAGCAACCGACAGGGGAACACTGAAGCTTTCTTT; CDR3aa: CASNRQGNTEAFF
d_gene: -; abundance: -; j_gene: TRBJ2-7; v_gene: TRBV5-6; CDR3nt: TGTGCCAGCAGCCCCCCCGCGGGGTTACCCTACGAGCAGTACTTC; CDR3aa: CASSPPAGLPYEQYF
d_gene: -; abundance: -; j_gene: TRBJ1-1; v_gene: TRBV7-6; CDR3nt: TGTGCCAGCAGCTTGGGAGGGAGGTCTGAAGCTTTCTTT; CDR3aa: CASSLGGRSEAFF
d_gene: TRBD1; abundance: once; j_gene: TRBJ1-1; v_gene: TRBV5-1; CDR3nt: TGCGCCAGCAGCTTGGGCAGGGGGCGGGACACTGAAGCTTTCTTT; CDR3aa: CASSLGRGRDTEAFF
d_gene: -; abundance: -; j_gene: TRBJ1-1; v_gene: TRBV5-5; CDR3nt: TGTGCCAGCAGCCTGACAGCTGAAGCTTTCTTT; CDR3aa: CASSLTAEAFF
d_gene: TRBD1; abundance: -; j_gene: TRBJ1-6; v_gene: TRBV7-6; CDR3nt: TGTGCCAGCAGCTTAGTTACAGGGGGTTTGGATTCACCCCTCCACTTT; CDR3aa: CASSLVTGGLDSPLHF
d_gene: TRBD2; abundance: -; j_gene: TRBJ2-7; v_gene: TRBV6-5; CDR3nt: TGTGCCAGCAGGCAAGCGGGAGGGAGCTCCTACGAGCAGTACTTC; CDR3aa: CASRQAGGSSYEQYF
d_gene: TRBD1; abundance: once; j_gene: TRBJ1-6; v_gene: TRBV6-5; CDR3nt: TGTGCCAGCAGTTACAGGGACAGTAATTCACCCCTCCACTTT; CDR3aa: CASSYRDSNSPLHF
d_gene: TRBD1; abundance: -; j_gene: TRBJ1-6; v_gene: TRBV2; CDR3nt: TGTGCCGGGCGGACAGGGGATAATTCACCCCTCCACTTT; CDR3aa: CAGRTGDNSPLHF
d_gene: TRBD2; abundance: -; j_gene: TRBJ2-7; v_gene: TRBV23-1; CDR3nt: TGCGCCAGCAGTCAATCGGGACTATTCTCCTACGAGCAGTACTTC; CDR3aa: CASSQSGLFSYEQYF
d_gene: -; abundance: -; j_gene: TRBJ2-7; v_gene: TRBV11-2; CDR3nt: TGTGCCAGCAGCTTCGGCGGTTCCTACGAGCAGTACTTC; CDR3aa: CASSFGGSYEQYF
d_gene: -; abundance: -; j_gene: TRBJ1-1; v_gene: TRBV5-4; CDR3nt: TGTGCCAGCAGGCGAGACGGTCAGGGGAACACTGAAGCTTTCTTT; CDR3aa: CASRRDGQGNTEAFF
d_gene: -; abundance: -; j_gene: TRBJ1-3; v_gene: TRBV5-1; CDR3nt: TGCGCCAGCAGCTTGGAACGGAGCTCTGGAAACACCATATATTTT; CDR3aa: CASSLERSSGNTIYF
d_gene: -; abundance: -; j_gene: TRBJ1-5; v_gene: TRBV5-1; CDR3nt: TGCGCCAGCAGCCCGACCGGGGCAGGGGATGAGCGGCCCCAGCATTTT; CDR3aa: CASSPTGAGDERPQHF
d_gene: -; abundance: -; j_gene: TRBJ2-7; v_gene: TRBV6-5; CDR3nt: TGTGCCAGCACGGCGACAAGACTAAACTACGAGCAGTACTTC; CDR3aa: CASTATRLNYEQYF